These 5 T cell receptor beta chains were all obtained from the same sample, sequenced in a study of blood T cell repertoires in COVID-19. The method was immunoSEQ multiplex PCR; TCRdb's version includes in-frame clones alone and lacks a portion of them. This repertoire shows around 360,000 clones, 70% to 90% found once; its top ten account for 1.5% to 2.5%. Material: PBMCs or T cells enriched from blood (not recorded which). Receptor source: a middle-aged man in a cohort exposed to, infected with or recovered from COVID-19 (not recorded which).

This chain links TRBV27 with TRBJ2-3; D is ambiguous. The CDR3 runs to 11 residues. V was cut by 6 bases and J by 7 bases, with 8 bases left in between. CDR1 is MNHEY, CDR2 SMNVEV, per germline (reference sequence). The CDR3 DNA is TGTGCCAGCAGACAAACGAATACGCAGTATTTT. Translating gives CASRQTNTQYF.

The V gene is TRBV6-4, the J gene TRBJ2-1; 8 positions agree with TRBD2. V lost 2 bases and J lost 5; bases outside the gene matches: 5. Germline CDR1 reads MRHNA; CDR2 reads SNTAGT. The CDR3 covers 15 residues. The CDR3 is CASSDTGGTNNEQFF. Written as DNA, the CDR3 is TGTGCCAGCAGTGACACGGGAGGGACTAACAATGAGCAGTTCTTC.

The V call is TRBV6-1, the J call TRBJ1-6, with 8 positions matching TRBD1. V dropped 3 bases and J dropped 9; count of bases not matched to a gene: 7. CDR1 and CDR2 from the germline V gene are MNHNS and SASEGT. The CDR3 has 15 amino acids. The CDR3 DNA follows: TGTGCCAGCAGTGAGCTGGGACAGGTTAGTTCACCCCTCCACTTT. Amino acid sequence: CASSELGQVSSPLHF.

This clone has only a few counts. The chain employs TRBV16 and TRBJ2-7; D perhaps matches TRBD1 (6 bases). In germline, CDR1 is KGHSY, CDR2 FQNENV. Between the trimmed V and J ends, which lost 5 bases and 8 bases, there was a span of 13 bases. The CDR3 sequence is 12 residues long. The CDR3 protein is CASSRDRIQQYF. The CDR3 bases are TGTGCCAGCAGCAGAGACAGGATCCAGCAGTACTTC. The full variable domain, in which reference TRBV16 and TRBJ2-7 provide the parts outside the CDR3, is GEEVAQTPKHLVRGEGQKAKLYCAPIKGHSYVFWYQQVLKNEFKFLISFQNENVFDETGMPKERFSAKCLPNSPCSLEIQATKLEDSAVYFCASSRDRIQQYFGPGTRLTVT.

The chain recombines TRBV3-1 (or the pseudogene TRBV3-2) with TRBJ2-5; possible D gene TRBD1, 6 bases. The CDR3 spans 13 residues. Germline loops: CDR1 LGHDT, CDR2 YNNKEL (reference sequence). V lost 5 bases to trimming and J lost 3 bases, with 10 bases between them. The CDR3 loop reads CASSSRTEETQYF. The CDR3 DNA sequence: TGTGCCAGCAGCTCCCGGACAGAAGAGACCCAGTACTTC.